This T cell receptor (beta chain) appears in the sequencing data of a study of blood T cell repertoires in COVID-19. This clone occurred once. The data were produced by immunoSEQ multiplex PCR, yet TCRdb's version contains in-frame clones alone and is incomplete. Of more than 150,000 clones detected, roughly four fifths appear once; the ten largest clones hold 10% to 15%. CDR3 length: 16 residues. The junction had 11 bases not matched to a gene; V was cut back by 1 base and J by 8 bases. Germline CDR1 and CDR2: LGHDT and YNNKEL (reference sequence). This clonotype originated in a man between 65 and 85 years old who had recovered from COVID-19. This chain uses TRBV3-1 (or the pseudogene TRBV3-2) with TRBJ2-1; 7 bases are shared with TRBD2. The sequencing input was peripheral blood. The CDR3 loop is CASSQASGGRYHEQFF. Written as DNA, the CDR3 is TGTGCCAGCAGCCAAGCGTCTGGCGGGAGATACCATGAGCAGTTCTTC.